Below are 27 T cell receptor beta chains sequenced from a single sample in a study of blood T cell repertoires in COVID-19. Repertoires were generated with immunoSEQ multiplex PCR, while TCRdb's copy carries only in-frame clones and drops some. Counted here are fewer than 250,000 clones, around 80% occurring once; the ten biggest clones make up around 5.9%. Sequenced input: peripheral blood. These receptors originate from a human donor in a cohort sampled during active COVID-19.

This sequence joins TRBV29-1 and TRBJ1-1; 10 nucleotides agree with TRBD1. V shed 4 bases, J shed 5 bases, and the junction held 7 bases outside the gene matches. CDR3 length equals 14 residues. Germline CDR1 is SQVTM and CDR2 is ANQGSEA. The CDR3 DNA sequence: TGCAGCGTTGGAACCGGGACAGGGGTTACTGAAGCTTTCTTT. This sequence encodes CSVGTGTGVTEAFF.

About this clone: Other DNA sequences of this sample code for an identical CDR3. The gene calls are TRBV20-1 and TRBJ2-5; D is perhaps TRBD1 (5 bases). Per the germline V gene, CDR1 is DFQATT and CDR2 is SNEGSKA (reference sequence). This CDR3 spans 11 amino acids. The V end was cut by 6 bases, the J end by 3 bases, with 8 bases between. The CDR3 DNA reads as TGCAGTGCAAAGACAGAAGAGACCCAGTACTTC. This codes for CSAKTEETQYF.

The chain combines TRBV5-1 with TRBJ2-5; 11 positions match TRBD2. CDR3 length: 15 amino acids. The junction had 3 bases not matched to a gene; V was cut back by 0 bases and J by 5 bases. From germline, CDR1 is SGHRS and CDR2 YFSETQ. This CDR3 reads CASSLVSSGGETQYF. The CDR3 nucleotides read TGCGCCAGCAGCTTGGTCTCTAGCGGGGGGGAGACCCAGTACTTC.

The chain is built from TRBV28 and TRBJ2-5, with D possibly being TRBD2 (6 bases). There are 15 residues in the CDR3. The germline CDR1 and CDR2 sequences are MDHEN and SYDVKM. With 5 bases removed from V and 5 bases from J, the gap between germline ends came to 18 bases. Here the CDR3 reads CASSLPRGSWETQYF. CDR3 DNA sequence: TGTGCCAGCAGTCTCCCCCGGGGGAGTTGGGAGACCCAGTACTTC.

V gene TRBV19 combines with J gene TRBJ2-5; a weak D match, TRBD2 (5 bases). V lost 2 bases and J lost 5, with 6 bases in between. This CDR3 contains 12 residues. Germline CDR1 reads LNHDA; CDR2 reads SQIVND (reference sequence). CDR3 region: CASSITRETQYF. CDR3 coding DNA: TGTGCCAGTAGTATAACTAGGGAGACCCAGTACTTC.

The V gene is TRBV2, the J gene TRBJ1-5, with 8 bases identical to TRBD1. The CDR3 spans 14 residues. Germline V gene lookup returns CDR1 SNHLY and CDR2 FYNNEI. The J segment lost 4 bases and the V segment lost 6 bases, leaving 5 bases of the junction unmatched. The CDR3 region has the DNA TGTGCCAGCAGCCGGACAGGGCCTAATCAGCCCCAGCATTTT. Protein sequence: CASSRTGPNQPQHF.

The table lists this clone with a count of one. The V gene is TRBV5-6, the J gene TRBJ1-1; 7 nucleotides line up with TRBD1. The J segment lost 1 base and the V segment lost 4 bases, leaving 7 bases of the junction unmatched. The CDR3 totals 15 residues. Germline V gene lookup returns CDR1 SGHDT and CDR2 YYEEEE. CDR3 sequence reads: CASSEPGGGNTEAFF. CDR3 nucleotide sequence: TGTGCCAGCAGCGAACCAGGGGGAGGGAACACTGAAGCTTTCTTT.

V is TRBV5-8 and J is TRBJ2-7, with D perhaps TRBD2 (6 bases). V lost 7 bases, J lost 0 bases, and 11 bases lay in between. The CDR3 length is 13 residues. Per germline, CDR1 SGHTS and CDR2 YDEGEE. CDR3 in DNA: TGTGCCAGCGGTCGCGGGGTCTCCTACGAGCAGTACTTC. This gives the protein CASGRGVSYEQYF.

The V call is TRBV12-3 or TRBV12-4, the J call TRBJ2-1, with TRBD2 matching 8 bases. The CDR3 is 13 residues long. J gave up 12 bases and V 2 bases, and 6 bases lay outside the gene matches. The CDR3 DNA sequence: TGTGCCAGCAGTTTATATACTAGCGGTCGGCAGTTCTTC. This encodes CASSLYTSGRQFF.

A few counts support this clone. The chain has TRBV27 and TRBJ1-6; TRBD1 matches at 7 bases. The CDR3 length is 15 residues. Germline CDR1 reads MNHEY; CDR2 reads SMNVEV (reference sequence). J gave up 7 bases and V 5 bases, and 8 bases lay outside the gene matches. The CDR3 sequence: CASSDRGRVNSPLHF. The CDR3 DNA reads TGTGCCAGCAGTGATAGGGGGCGGGTAAATTCACCCCTCCACTTT.

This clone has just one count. The DNA for the CDR3 is TGTGCCAGTAGCATGGGACAGCCCTACGAGCAGTACTTC. It encodes CASSMGQPYEQYF. The chain joins TRBV19 to TRBJ2-7; 7 bases map to TRBD1. Losses at the gene ends were 6 bases for V and 2 bases for J; bases not matched to a gene: 4. The CDR3 totals 13 residues. Germline values: CDR1 LNHDA, CDR2 SQIVND (reference sequence). Using reference TRBV19 and TRBJ2-7 for the parts outside the CDR3, the full variable domain is DGGITQSPKYLFRKEGQNVTLSCEQNLNHDAMYWYRQDPGQGLRLIYYSQIVNDFQKGDIAEGYSVSREKKESFPLTVTSAQKNPTAFYLCASSMGQPYEQYFGPGTRLTVT.

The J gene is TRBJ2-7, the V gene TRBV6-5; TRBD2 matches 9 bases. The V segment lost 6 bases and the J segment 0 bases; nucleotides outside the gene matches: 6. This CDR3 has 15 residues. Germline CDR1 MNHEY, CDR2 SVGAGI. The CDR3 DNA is TGTGCCAGCAGCGTAGCGGGAGTGGTCTCCTACGAGCAGTACTTC. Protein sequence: CASSVAGVVSYEQYF.

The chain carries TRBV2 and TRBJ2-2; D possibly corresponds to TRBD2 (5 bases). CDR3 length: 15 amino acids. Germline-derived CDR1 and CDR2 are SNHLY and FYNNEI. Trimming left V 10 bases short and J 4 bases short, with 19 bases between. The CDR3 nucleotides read TGTGCCATTCCTTCTAGCTTCCCCTCCACCGGGGAGCTGTTTTTT. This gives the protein CAIPSSFPSTGELFF.

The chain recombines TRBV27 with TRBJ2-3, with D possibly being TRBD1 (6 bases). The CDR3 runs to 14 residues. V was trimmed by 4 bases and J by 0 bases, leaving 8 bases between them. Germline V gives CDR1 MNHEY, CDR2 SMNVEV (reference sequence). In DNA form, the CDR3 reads TGTGCCAGCAGTTACGACAGGAGCACAGATACGCAGTATTTT. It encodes CASSYDRSTDTQYF.

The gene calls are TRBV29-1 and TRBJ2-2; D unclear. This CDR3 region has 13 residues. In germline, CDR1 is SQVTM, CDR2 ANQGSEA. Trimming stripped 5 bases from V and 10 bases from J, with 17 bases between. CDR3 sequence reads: CSVRHPPHEELFF. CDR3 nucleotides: TGCAGCGTTCGTCATCCGCCACATGAGGAGCTGTTTTTT.

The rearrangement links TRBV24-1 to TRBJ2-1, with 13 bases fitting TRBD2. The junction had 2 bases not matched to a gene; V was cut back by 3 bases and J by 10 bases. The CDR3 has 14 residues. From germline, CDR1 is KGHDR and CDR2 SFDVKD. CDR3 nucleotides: TGTGCCACCAGTGATACACTAGCGGGAGGGGAGCAGTTCTTC. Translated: CATSDTLAGGEQFF.

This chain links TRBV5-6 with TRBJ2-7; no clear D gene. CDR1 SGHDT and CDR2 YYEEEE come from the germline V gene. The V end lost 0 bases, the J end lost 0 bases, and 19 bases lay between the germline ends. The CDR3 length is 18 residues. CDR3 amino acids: CASSLVESTFLSSYEQYF. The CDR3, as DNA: TGTGCCAGCAGCTTGGTCGAGTCGACTTTTTTAAGCTCCTACGAGCAGTACTTC.

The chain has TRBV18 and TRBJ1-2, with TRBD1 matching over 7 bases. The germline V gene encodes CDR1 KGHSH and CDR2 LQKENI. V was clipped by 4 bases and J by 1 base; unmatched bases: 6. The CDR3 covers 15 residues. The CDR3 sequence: CASSLSQGDNYGYTF. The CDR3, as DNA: TGTGCCAGCTCACTTTCTCAGGGGGATAACTATGGCTACACCTTC.

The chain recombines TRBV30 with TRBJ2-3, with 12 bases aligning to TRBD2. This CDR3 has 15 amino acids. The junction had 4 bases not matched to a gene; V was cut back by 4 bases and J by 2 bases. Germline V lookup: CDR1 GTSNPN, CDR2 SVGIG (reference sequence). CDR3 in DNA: TGTGCCTGGACTAGCGGGGGGGCGTTCACAGATACGCAGTATTTT. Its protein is CAWTSGGAFTDTQYF. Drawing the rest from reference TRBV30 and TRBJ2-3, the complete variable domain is SQTIHQWPATLVQPVGSPLSLECTVEGTSNPNLYWYRQAAGRGLQLLFYSVGIGQISSEVPQNLSASRPQDRQFILSSKKLLLSDSGFYLCAWTSGGAFTDTQYFGPGTRLTVL.

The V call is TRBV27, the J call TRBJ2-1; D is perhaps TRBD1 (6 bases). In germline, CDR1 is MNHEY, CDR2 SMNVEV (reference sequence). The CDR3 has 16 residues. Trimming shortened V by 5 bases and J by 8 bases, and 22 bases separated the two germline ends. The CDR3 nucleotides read TGTGCCAGCAGTGCTCAGTGGGGGCGGTTGTTGGATGAGCAGTTCTTC. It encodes CASSAQWGRLLDEQFF.

This chain's CDR3 is CASRGESYEQYF. CDR3 DNA: TGTGCCAGCAGGGGAGAATCCTACGAGCAGTACTTC. The chain is built from TRBV27 and TRBJ2-7; perhaps TRBD2 as D (5 bases). The germline V gene encodes CDR1 MNHEY and CDR2 SMNVEV (reference sequence). V was cut by 6 bases and J by 1 base, with 7 bases left in between. The CDR3 totals 12 residues.

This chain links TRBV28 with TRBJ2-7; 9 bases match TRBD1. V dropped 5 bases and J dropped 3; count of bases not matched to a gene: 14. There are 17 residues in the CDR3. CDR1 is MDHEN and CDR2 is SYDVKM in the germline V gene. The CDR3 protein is CASSPYLTGGLIYEQYF. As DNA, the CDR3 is TGTGCCAGCAGTCCGTACCTGACAGGGGGTTTAATCTACGAGCAGTACTTC.

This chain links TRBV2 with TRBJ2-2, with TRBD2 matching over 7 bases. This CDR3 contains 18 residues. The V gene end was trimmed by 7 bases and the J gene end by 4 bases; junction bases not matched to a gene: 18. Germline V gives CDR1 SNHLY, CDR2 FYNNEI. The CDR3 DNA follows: TGTGCCAGCAACCGGGAGGCTATCGCACCGGACCCCACCGGGGAGCTGTTTTTT. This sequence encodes CASNREAIAPDPTGELFF.

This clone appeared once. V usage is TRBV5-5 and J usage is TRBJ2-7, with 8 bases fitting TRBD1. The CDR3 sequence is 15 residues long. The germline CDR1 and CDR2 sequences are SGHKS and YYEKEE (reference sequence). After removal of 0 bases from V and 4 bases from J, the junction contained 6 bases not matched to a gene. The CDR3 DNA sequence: TGTGCCAGCAGCTTGGCCGCGACAGGGGCATACGAGCAGTACTTC. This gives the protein CASSLAATGAYEQYF.

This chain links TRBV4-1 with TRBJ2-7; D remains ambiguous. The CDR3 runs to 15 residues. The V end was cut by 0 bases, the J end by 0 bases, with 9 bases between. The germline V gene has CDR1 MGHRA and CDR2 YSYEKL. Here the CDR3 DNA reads TGCGCCAGCAGCCAAGATCGAGACATCTCCTACGAGCAGTACTTC. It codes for CASSQDRDISYEQYF.

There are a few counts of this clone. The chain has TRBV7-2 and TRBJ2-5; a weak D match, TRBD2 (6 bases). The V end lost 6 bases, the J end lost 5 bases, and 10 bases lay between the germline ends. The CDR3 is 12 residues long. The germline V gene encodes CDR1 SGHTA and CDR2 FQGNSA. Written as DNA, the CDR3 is TGTGCCAGCAGAAGAGGAGGGGAGACCCAGTACTTC. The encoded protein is CASRRGGETQYF.

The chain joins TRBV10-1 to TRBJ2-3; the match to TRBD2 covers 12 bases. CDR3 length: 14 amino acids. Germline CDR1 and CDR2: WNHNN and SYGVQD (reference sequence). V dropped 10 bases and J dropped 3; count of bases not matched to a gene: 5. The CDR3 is CATGLAGLTDTQYF. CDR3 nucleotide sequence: TGCGCCACCGGACTAGCGGGATTGACAGATACGCAGTATTTT.